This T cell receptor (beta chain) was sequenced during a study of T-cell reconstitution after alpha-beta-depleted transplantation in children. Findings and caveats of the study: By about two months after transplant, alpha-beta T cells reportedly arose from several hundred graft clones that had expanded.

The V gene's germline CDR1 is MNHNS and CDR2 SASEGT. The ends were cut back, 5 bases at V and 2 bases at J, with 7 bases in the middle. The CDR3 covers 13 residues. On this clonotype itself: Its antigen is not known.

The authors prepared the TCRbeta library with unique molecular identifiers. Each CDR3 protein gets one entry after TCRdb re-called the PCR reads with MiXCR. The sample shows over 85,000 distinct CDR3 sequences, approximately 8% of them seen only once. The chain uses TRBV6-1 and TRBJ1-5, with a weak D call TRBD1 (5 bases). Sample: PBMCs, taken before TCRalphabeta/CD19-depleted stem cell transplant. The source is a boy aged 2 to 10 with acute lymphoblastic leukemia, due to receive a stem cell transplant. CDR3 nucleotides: TGTGCCAGCAGTCGGGGGGGCAATCAGCCCCAGCATTTT. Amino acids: CASSRGGNQPQHF.